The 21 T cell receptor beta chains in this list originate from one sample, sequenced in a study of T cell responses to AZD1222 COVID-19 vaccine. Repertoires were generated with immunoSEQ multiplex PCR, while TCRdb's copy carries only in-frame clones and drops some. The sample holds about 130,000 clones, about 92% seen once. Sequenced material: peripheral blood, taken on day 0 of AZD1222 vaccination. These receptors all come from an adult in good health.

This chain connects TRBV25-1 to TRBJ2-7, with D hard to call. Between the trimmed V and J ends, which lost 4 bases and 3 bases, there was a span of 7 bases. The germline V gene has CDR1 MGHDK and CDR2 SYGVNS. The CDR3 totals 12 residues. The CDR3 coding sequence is TGTGCCAGCAGTGTTGGTTTCTACGAGCAGTACTTC. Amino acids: CASSVGFYEQYF.

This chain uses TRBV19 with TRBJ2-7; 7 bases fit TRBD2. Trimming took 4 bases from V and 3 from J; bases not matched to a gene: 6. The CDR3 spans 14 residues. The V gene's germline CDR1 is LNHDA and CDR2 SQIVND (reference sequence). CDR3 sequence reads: CASSTRPGGYEQYF. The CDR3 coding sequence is TGTGCCAGTAGTACCAGACCGGGGGGCTACGAGCAGTACTTC.

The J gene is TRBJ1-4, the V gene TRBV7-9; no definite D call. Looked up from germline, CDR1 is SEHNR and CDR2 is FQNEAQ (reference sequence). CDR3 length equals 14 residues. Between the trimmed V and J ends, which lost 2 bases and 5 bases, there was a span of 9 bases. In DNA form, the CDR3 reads TGTGCCAGCAGCTTACGGGCAGGAAATGAAAAACTGTTTTTT. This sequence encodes CASSLRAGNEKLFF.

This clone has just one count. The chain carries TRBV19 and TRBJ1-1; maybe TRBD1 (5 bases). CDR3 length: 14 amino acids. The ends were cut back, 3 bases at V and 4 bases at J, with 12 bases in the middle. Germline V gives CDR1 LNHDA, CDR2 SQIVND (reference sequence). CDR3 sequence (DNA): TGTGCCAGTAGTATCAGGGTCTCCGGCACTGAAGCTTTCTTT. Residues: CASSIRVSGTEAFF.

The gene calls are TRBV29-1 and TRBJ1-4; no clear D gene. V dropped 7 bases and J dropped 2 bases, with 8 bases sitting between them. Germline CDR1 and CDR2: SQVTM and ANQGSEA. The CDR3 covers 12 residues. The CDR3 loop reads CSAGGTNEKLFF. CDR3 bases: TGCAGCGCAGGAGGCACTAATGAAAAACTGTTTTTT.

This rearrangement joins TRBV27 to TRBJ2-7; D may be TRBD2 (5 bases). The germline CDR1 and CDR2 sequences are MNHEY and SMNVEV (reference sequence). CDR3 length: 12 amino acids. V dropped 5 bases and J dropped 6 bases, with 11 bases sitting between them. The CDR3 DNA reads TGTGCCAGCAGTGAGGGTAGGCGCGAGCAGTACTTC. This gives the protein CASSEGRREQYF.

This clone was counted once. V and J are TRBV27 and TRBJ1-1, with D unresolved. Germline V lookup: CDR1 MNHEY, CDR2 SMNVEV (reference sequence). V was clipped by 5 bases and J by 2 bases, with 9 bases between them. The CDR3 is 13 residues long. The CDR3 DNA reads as TGTGCCAGCAGTCCCGTGGACAACACTGAAGCTTTCTTT. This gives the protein CASSPVDNTEAFF.

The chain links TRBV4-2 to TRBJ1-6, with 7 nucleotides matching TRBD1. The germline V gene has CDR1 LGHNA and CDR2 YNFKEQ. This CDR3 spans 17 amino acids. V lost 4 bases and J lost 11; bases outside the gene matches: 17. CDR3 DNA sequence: TGTGCCAGCAGCCGCCCGACAGGGACGAGGGATTTCGCACCCCTCCACTTT. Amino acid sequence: CASSRPTGTRDFAPLHF.

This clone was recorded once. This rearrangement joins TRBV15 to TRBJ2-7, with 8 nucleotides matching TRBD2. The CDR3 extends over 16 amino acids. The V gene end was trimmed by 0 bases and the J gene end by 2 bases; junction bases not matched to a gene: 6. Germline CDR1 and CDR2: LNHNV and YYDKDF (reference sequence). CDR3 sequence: CATSRDRGAGAYEQYF. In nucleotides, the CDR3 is TGTGCCACCAGCAGAGATCGGGGAGCGGGAGCCTACGAGCAGTACTTC.

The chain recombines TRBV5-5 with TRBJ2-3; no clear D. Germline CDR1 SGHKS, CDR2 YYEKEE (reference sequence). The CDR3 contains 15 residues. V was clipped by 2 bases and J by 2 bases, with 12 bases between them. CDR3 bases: TGTGCCAGCAGCTTTCTGGCAGCCCCCACAGATACGCAGTATTTT. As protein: CASSFLAAPTDTQYF. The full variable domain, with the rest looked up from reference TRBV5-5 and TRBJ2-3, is DAGVTQSPTHLIKTRGQQVTLRCSPISGHKSVSWYQQVLGQGPQFIFQYYEKEERGRGNFPDRFSARQFPNYSSELNVNALLLGDSALYLCASSFLAAPTDTQYFGPGTRLTVL.

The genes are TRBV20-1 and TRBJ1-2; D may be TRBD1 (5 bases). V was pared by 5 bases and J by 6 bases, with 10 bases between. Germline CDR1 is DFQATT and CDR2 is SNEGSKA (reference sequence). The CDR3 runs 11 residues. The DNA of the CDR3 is TGCAGTGCTTATGCAGGGAATGGCTACACCTTC. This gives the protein CSAYAGNGYTF.

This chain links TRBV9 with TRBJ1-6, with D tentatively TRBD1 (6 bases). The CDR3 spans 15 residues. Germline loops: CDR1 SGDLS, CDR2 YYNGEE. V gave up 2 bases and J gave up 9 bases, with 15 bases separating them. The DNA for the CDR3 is TGTGCCAGCAGCGTCGACCTGACAGGCGGTTCACCCCTCCACTTT. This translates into CASSVDLTGGSPLHF.

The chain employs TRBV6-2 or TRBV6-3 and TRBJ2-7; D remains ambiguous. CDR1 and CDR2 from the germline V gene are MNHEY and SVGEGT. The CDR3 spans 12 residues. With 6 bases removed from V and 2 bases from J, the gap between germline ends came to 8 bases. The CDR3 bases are TGTGCCAGCAGCCGATTCGCCTACGAGCAGTACTTC. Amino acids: CASSRFAYEQYF.

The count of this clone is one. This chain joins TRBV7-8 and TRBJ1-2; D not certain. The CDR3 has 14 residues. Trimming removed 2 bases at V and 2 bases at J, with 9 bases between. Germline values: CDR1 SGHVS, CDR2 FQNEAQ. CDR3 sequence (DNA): TGTGCCAGCAGCTTATTTCCCGGCAACTATGGCTACACCTTC. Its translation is CASSLFPGNYGYTF. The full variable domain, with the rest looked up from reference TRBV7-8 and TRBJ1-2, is GAGVSQSPRYKVAKRGQDVALRCDPISGHVSLFWYQQALGQGPEFLTYFQNEAQLDKSGLPSDRFFAERPEGSVSTLKIQRTQQEDSAVYLCASSLFPGNYGYTFGSGTRLTVV.

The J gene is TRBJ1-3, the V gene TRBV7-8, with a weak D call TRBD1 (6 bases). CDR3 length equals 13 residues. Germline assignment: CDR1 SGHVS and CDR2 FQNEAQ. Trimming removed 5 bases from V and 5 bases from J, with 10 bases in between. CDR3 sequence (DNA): TGTGCCAGCAGCATTACAGGGAGAAACACCATATATTTT. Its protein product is CASSITGRNTIYF.

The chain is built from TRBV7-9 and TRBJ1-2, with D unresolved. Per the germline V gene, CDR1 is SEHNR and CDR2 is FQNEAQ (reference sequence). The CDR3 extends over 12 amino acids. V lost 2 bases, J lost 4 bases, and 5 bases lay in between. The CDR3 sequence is CASSLRGYGYTF. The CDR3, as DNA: TGTGCCAGCAGCTTACGCGGCTATGGCTACACCTTC.

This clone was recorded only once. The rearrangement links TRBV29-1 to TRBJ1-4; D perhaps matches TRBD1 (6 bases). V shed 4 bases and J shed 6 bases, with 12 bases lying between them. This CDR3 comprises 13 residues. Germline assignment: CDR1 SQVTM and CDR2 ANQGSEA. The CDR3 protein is CSVVRRGDEKLFF. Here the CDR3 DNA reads TGCAGCGTTGTCCGAAGGGGGGATGAAAAACTGTTTTTT. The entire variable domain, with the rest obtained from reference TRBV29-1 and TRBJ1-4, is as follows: SAVISQKPSRDICQRGTSLTIQCQVDSQVTMMFWYRQQPGQSLTLIATANQGSEATYESGFVIDKFPISRPNLTFSTLTVSNMSPEDSSIYLCSVVRRGDEKLFFGSGTQLSVL.

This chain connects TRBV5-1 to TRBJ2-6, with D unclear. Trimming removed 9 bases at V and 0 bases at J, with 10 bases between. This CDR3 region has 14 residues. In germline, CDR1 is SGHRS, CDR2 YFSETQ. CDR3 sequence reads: CANHRVSGANVLTF. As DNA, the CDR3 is TGCGCCAACCACAGAGTCTCTGGGGCCAACGTCCTGACTTTC. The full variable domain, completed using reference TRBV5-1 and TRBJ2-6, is KAGVTQTPRYLIKTRGQQVTLSCSPISGHRSVSWYQQTPGQGLQFLFEYFSETQRNKGNFPGRFSGRQFSNSRSEMNVSTLELGDSALYLCANHRVSGANVLTFGAGSRLTVL.

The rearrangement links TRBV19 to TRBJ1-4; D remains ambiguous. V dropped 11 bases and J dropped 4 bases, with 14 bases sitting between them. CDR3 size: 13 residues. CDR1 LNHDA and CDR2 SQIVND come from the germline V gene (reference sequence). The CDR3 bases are TGTGCCGCTTCGGATAGGGTTAATGAAAAACTGTTTTTT. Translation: CAASDRVNEKLFF. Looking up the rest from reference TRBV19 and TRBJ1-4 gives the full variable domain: DGGITQSPKYLFRKEGQNVTLSCEQNLNHDAMYWYRQDPGQGLRLIYYSQIVNDFQKGDIAEGYSVSREKKESFPLTVTSAQKNPTAFYLCAASDRVNEKLFFGSGTQLSVL.

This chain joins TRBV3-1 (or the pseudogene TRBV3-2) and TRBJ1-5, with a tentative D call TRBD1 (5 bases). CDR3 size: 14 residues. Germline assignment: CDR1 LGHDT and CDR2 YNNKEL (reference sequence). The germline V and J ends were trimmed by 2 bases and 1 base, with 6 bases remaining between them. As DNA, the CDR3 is TGTGCCAGCAGCCAAAGGGGAAGCAATCAGCCCCAGCATTTT. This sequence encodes CASSQRGSNQPQHF.

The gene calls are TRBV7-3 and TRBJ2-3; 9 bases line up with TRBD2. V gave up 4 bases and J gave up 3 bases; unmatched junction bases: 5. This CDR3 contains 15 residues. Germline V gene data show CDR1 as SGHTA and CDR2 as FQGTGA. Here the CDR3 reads CASSWTSVRTDTQYF. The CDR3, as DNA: TGTGCCAGCAGCTGGACTAGCGTCCGGACAGATACGCAGTATTTT.